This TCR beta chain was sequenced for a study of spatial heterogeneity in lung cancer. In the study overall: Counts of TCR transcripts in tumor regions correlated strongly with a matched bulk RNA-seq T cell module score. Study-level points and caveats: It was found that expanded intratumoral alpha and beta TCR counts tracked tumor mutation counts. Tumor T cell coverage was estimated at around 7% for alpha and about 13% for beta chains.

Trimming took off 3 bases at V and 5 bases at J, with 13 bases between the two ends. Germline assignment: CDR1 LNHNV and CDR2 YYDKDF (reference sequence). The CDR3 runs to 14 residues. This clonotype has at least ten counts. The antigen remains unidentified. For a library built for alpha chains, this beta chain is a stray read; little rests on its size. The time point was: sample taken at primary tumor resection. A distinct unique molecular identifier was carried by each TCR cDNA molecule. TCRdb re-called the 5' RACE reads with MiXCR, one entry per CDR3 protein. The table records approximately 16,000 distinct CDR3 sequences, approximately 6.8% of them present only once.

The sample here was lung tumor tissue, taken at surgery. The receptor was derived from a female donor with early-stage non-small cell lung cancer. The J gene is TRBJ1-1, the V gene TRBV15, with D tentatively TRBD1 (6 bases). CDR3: CATSRDRRVTEAFF. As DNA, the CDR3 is TGTGCCACCAGCAGGGACAGAAGAGTGACTGAAGCTTTCTTT.